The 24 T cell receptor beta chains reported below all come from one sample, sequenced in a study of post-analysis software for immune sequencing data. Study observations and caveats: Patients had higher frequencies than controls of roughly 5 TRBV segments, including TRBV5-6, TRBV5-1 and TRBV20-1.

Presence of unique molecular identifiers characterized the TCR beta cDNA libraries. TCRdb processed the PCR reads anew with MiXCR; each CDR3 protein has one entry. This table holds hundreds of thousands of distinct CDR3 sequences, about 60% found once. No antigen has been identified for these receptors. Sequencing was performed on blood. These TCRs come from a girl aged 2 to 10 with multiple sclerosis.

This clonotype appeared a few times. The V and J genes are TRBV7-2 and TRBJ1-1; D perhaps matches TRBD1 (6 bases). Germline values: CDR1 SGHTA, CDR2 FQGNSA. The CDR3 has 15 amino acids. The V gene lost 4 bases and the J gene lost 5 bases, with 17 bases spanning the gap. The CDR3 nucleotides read TGTGCCAGCAGCTATAGGGGGGCGGCGGGGACTGAAGCTTTCTTT. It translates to CASSYRGAAGTEAFF.

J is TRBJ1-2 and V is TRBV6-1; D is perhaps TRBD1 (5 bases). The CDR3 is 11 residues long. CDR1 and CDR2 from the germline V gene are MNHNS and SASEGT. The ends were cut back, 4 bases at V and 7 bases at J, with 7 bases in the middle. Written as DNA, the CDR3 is TGTGCCAGCAGTGTGGGGGTTGGCTACACCTTC. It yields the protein CASSVGVGYTF.

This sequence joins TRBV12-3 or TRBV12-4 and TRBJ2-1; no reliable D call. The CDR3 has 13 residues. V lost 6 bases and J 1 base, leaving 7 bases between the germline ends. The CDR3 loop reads CASSSPSYNEQFF. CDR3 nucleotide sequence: TGTGCCAGCAGCTCCCCTTCCTACAATGAGCAGTTCTTC.

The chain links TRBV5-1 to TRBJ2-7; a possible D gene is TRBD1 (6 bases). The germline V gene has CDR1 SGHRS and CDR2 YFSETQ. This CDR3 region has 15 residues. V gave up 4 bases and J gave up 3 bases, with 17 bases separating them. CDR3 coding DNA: TGCGCCAGCAGCCCAACCGGGACACCGAGCTACGAGCAGTACTTC. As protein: CASSPTGTPSYEQYF.

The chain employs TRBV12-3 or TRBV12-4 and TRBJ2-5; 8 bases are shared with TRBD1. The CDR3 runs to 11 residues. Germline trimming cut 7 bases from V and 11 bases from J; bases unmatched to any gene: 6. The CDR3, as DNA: TGTGCCAGCACGCAGGGGGCGCAGCAGTACTTC. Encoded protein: CASTQGAQQYF.

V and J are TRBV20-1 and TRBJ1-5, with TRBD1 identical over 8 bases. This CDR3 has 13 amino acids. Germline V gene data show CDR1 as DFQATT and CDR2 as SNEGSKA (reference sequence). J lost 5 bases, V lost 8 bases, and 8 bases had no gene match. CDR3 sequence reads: CSTDKTGDQPQHF. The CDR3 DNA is TGCAGTACTGATAAGACAGGGGATCAGCCCCAGCATTTT.

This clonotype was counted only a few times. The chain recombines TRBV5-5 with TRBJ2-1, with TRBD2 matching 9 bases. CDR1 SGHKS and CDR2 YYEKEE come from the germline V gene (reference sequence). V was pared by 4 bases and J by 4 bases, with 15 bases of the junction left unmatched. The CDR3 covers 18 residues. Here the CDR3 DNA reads TGTGCCAGCAGCCCCTCCCGGGGTGGGACTAGCTCTTACAATGAGCAGTTCTTC. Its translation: CASSPSRGGTSSYNEQFF.

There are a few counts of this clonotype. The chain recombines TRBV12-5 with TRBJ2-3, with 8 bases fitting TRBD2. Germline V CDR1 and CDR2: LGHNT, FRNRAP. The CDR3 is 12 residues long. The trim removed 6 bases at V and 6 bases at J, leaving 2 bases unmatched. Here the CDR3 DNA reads TGTGCTAGTGGCCGACTAGCGGATACGCAGTATTTT. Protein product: CASGRLADTQYF. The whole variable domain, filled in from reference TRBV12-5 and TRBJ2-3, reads DARVTQTPRHKVTEMGQEVTMRCQPILGHNTVFWYRQTMMQGLELLAYFRNRAPLDDSGMPKDRFSAEMPDATLATLKIQPSEPRDSAVYFCASGRLADTQYFGPGTRLTVL.

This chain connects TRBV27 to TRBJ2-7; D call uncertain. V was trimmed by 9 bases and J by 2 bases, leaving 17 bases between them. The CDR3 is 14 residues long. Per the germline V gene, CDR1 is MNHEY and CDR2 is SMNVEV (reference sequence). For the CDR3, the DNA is TGTGCCAGTAGATCCGGGTCGGGTGCCTACGAGCAGTACTTC. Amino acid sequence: CASRSGSGAYEQYF.

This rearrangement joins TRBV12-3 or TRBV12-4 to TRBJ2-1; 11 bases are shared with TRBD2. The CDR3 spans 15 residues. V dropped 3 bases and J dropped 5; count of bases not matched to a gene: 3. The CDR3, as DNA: TGTGCCAGCAGTTTTAGCGGGAGGGTCGACAATGAGCAGTTCTTC. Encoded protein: CASSFSGRVDNEQFF.

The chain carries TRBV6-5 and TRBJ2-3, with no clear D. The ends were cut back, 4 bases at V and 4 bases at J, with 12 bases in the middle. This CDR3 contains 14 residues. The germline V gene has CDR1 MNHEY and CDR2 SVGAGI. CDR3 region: CASSSIAESDTQYF. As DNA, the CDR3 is TGTGCCAGCAGTTCAATCGCGGAGTCAGATACGCAGTATTTT.

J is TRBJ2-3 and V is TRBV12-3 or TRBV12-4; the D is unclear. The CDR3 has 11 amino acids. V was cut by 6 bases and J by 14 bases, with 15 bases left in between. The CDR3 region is CASSREDKRYF. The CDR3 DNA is TGTGCCAGCAGCCGCGAAGATAAACGGTATTTT.

CDR3 amino acids: CASSLGTLAGFLTPYEQYF. In DNA form, the CDR3 reads TGTGCCAGCAGCTTAGGTACCCTAGCGGGCTTCCTAACCCCCTACGAGCAGTACTTC. The chain links TRBV7-9 to TRBJ2-7; 8 bases are a match to TRBD2. The CDR3 has 19 residues. Germline assignment: CDR1 SEHNR and CDR2 FQNEAQ (reference sequence). V shed 1 base and J 2 bases; nucleotides not matched to a gene: 16.

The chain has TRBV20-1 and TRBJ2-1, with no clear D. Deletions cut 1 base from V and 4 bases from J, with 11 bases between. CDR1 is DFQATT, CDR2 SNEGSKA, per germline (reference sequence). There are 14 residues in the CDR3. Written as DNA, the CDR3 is TGCAGTGCTAGAGGAAGGCAGTCGTACAATGAGCAGTTCTTC. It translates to CSARGRQSYNEQFF.

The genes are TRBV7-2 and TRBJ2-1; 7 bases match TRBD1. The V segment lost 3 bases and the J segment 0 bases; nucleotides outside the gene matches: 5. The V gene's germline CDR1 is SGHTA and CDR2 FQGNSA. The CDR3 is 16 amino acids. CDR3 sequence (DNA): TGTGCCAGCAGCTTTGGGACAGATAGCTCCTACAATGAGCAGTTCTTC. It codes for CASSFGTDSSYNEQFF.

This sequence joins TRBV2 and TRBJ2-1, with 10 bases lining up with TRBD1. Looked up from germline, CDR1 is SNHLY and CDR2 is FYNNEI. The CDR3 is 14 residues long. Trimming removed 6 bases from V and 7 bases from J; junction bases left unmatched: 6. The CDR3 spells CASRLGQGGNEQFF. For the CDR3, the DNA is TGTGCCAGCAGATTAGGACAGGGGGGTAATGAGCAGTTCTTC.

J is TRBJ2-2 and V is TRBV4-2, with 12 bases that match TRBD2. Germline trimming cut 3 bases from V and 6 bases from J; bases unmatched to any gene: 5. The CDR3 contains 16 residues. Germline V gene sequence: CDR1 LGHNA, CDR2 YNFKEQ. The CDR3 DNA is TGTGCCAGCAGCCACCGGACTAGCGGGGAATCCGGGGAGCTGTTTTTT. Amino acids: CASSHRTSGESGELFF.

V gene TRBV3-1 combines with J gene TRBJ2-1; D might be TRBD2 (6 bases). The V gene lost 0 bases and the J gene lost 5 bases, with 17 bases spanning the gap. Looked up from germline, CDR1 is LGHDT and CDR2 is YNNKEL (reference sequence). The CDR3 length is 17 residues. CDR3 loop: CASSQEGTPGDHNEQFF. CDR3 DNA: TGTGCCAGCAGCCAAGAAGGGACGCCGGGAGACCACAATGAGCAGTTCTTC.

In DNA, the CDR3 is TGTGCCAGCGCTGCACAGGGGTGGGATACGCAGTATTTT. Encoded protein: CASAAQGWDTQYF. The chain links TRBV2 to TRBJ2-3; 7 bases agree with TRBD1. This CDR3 region has 13 residues. V was clipped by 8 bases and J by 6 bases; unmatched bases: 8. Germline loops: CDR1 SNHLY, CDR2 FYNNEI.

The CDR3 DNA sequence: TGCAGTGCCGCGGGGGCCTCCACAGATACGCAGTATTTT. Protein sequence: CSAAGASTDTQYF. V is TRBV20-1 and J is TRBJ2-3, with D perhaps matching TRBD2 (7 bases). V was clipped by 6 bases and J by 2 bases, with 12 bases between them. The CDR3 has 13 residues. Germline V gives CDR1 DFQATT, CDR2 SNEGSKA (reference sequence).

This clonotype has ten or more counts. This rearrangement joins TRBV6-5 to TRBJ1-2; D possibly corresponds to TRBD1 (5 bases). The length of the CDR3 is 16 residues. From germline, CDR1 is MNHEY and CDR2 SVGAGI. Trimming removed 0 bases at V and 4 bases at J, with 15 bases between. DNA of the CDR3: TGTGCCAGCAGTTACTCGAGGACGGGTGGGGGCTATGGCTACACCTTC. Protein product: CASSYSRTGGGYGYTF.

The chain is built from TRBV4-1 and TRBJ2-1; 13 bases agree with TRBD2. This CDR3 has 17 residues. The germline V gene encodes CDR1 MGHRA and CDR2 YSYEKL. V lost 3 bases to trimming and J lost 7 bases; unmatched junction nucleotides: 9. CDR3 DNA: TGCGCCAGCAGCCACTCCCCACTAGCGGGAGGGAGTAATGAGCAGTTCTTC. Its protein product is CASSHSPLAGGSNEQFF.

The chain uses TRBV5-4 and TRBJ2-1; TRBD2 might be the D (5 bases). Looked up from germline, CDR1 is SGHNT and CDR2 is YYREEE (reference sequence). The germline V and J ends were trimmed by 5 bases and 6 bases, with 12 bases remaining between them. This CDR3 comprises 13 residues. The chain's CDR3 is CASRERPINEQFF. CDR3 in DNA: TGTGCCAGCAGGGAGCGGCCCATCAATGAGCAGTTCTTC. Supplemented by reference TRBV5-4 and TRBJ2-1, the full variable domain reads ETGVTQSPTHLIKTRGQQVTLRCSSQSGHNTVSWYQQALGQGPQFIFQYYREEENGRGNFPPRFSGLQFPNYSSELNVNALELDDSALYLCASRERPINEQFFGPGTRLTVL.

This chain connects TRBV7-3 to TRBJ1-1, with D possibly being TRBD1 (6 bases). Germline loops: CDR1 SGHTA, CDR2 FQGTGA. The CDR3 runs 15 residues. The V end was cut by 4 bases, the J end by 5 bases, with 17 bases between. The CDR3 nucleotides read TGTGCCAGCAGCTCCACCCCGGACAGAAGGACTGAAGCTTTCTTT. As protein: CASSSTPDRRTEAFF.